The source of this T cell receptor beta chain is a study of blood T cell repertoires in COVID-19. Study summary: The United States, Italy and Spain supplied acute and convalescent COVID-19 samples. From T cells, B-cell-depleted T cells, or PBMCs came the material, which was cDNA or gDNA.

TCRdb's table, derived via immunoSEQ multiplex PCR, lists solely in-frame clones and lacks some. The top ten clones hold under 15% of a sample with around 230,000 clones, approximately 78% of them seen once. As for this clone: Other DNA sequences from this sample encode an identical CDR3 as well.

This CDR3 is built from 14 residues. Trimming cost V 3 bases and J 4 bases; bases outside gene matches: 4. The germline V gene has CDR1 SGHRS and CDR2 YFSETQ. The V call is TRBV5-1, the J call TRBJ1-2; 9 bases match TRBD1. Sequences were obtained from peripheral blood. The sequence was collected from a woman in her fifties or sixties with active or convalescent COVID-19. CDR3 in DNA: TGCGCCAGCAGCTCGGGACAGGGAGTCTATGGCTACACCTTC. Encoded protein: CASSSGQGVYGYTF.